This passage covers 20 T cell receptor beta chains from one sample sequenced in a study of tumor-infiltrating lymphocytes in primary liver carcinoma. From roughly 500 ng total RNA, TCR beta cDNA was generated with a primer in the constant region. Three-round nested multiplex PCR performed with slightly modified ARM-PCR produced the TCR beta libraries. The two initial PCR rounds, around 11 cycles each, used TRBV1-TRBV30 forward and C-beta reverse primers. TCRdb ran MiXCR on the multiplex PCR reads and lists one entry per CDR3 protein. The table lists a few hundred thousand distinct CDR3 sequences, approximately 54% of them singletons, with over 15% in the top ten. Germline DNA was extracted alongside blood RNA, which was obtained from unsorted whole blood. Source material: peripheral blood. These receptors were collected from a woman under 40 with primary liver carcinoma and hepatitis B virus infection.

In the case of this clonotype: This sequence may be a read error, since a much larger clone differs from it by one base. V usage is TRBV4-1 and J usage is TRBJ2-7; 8 bases are shared with TRBD1. Looked up from germline, CDR1 is MGHRA and CDR2 is YSYEKL. This CDR3 has 15 residues. CDR3 residues: CASSQLQGEPYVQYF. The CDR3 nucleotides are TGCGCCAGCAGCCAATTACAGGGGGAGCCCTACGTGCAGTACTTC.

This clonotype was counted once. This may be a read error: a much more frequent sequence differs by one nucleotide. This chain links TRBV29-1 with TRBJ2-5, with 9 bases that match TRBD2. After removal of 8 bases from V and 4 bases from J, the junction contained 8 bases not matched to a gene. Germline CDR1 and CDR2: SQVTM and ANQGSEA. This CDR3 is 13 amino acids long. CDR3 nucleotides: TGCAGCTCCAGCGGGGGGTTCCCAGAGACCCAGTACTTC. This gives the protein CSSSGGFPETQYF.

The V call is TRBV12-3 or TRBV12-4, the J call TRBJ1-6; D unclear. V lost 6 bases, J lost 4 bases, and 10 bases lay in between. The CDR3 is 14 residues long. The CDR3 coding sequence is TGTGCCAGCAGCCCTCGGGCGTATAATTCACCCCTCCACTTT. As protein: CASSPRAYNSPLHF.

The rearrangement uses TRBV12-3 or TRBV12-4 and TRBJ1-5; maybe TRBD1 (6 bases). The CDR3 covers 14 residues. V was pared by 6 bases and J by 1 base, with 10 bases between. CDR3 nucleotides: TGTGCCAGCAGCCCGGGACACAGCAATCAGCCCCAGCATTTT. Translated: CASSPGHSNQPQHF.

V usage is TRBV4-3 and J usage is TRBJ1-1; no clear D gene. Germline V CDR1 and CDR2: LGHNA, YSLEER. This CDR3 contains 15 residues. The ends were cut back, 3 bases at V and 4 bases at J, with 15 bases in the middle. In DNA, the CDR3 is TGCGCCAGCAGCCAGGTCGGCAGCCTGATCACTGAAGCTTTCTTT. Translated: CASSQVGSLITEAFF.

This clonotype was seen a few times. CDR3 nucleotide sequence: TGCAGCGTTGAGTTCCGGACAGGGGTGCGCACTGAAGCTTTCTTT. This codes for CSVEFRTGVRTEAFF. The chain recombines TRBV29-1 with TRBJ1-1, with 9 bases fitting TRBD1. V lost 3 bases, J lost 4 bases, and 9 bases stayed unmatched. The CDR3 consists of 15 residues. Germline values: CDR1 SQVTM, CDR2 ANQGSEA.

As for this clonotype: Possible read error: a much larger clone is one base away. The chain combines TRBV5-4 with TRBJ2-1, with TRBD2 matching 10 bases. Unmatched junction bases numbered 2, after V lost 1 base and J lost 1 base. Germline V gene sequence: CDR1 SGHNT, CDR2 YYREEE (reference sequence). The CDR3 loop spans 16 amino acids. The CDR3 is CASSLPLAGSYNEQFF. The DNA for the CDR3 is TGTGCCAGCAGCTTGCCACTAGCGGGATCCTACAATGAGCAGTTCTTC.

This sequence joins TRBV11-3 and TRBJ1-1; a weak D match, TRBD1 (5 bases). This CDR3 has 13 amino acids. In germline, CDR1 is SGHNT, CDR2 YENEEA. V shed 5 bases and J shed 8 bases, with 15 bases lying between them. CDR3 residues: CASSRIGEWEAFF. CDR3 sequence (DNA): TGTGCCAGCAGCCGGATAGGGGAATGGGAAGCTTTCTTT.

This clonotype was recorded many times. Sequence at one end of the junction differs from germline and may be a read error. This chain connects TRBV29-1 to TRBJ1-6; D is ambiguous. Germline V gives CDR1 SQVTM, CDR2 ANQGSEA. The CDR3 consists of 13 residues. The CDR3 DNA reads TGCAGCGTTGCGAATTCCTTTAATTCACCCCTCCACTTT. Translation gives CSVANSFNSPLHF.

About this clonotype itself: This may come from a read error, since a much larger clone is one base off. The rearrangement uses TRBV12-3 or TRBV12-4 and TRBJ2-2, with a weak D call TRBD1 (5 bases). The CDR3 loop spans 14 amino acids. The V gene lost 8 bases and the J gene lost 4 bases, with 14 bases spanning the gap. The CDR3 bases are TGTGCCAGCGCAACTTCAGGGTTCACCGGGGAGCTGTTTTTT. Protein product: CASATSGFTGELFF.

Concerning this clonotype: A much larger clone lies a single base off, so this may be a read error. This chain connects TRBV10-3 to TRBJ2-1, with no clear D. The germline V gene encodes CDR1 ENHRY and CDR2 SYGVKD. This CDR3 is 15 amino acids long. For the CDR3, the DNA is TGTGCCTTCAGTGATAGGGCGGCCGCCGGCAATGAGCAGTTCTTC. Its translation: CAFSDRAAAGNEQFF.

This clonotype has just one count. The gene calls are TRBV11-2 and TRBJ2-1; no definite D call. CDR1 is SGHAT, CDR2 FQNNGV, per germline. There are 14 residues in the CDR3. The V and J ends lost 4 bases and 6 bases respectively, with 13 bases between them. For the CDR3, the DNA is TGTGCCAGCAGCTCCCCAACCAGTATCAATGAGCAGTTCTTC. Protein sequence: CASSSPTSINEQFF. The full variable domain, its missing parts supplied by reference TRBV11-2 and TRBJ2-1, is EAGVAQSPRYKIIEKRQSVAFWCNPISGHATLYWYQQILGQGPKLLIQFQNNGVVDDSQLPKDRFSAERLKGVDSTLKIQPAKLEDSAVYLCASSSPTSINEQFFGPGTRLTVL.

Comments on this clonotype: Possible read error: a much larger clone is one base away. The rearrangement joins TRBV11-3 to TRBJ2-7; D possibly corresponds to TRBD2 (5 bases). This CDR3 contains 13 residues. Germline lookup yields CDR1 SGHNT and CDR2 YENEEA. The V and J ends lost 4 bases and 8 bases respectively, with 15 bases between them. The CDR3 spells CASSSRRIYKQYF. For the CDR3, the DNA is TGTGCCAGCAGCTCAAGGAGGATTTACAAGCAGTACTTC.

CDR3 DNA: TGTGCCAGCAGTTACTCGACGGGGGAGGGCGAGCAGTACTTC. Amino acids: CASSYSTGEGEQYF. The chain combines TRBV6-5 with TRBJ2-7; TRBD2 matches 7 bases. The CDR3 is 14 amino acids. Germline V gene sequence: CDR1 MNHEY, CDR2 SVGAGI. Trimming took 0 bases from V and 6 from J; bases not matched to a gene: 5.

As to this clonotype: The junction departs from the called germline gene at one end, perhaps through a read error. The CDR3 nucleotides read TGCAGCGTCGTTGACAGGGGGATTAGCGAGCGGTACTTC. Protein product: CSVVDRGISERYF. The chain links TRBV29-1 to TRBJ2-7; 9 bases agree with TRBD1. Germline V gene lookup returns CDR1 SQVTM and CDR2 ANQGSEA. The CDR3 covers 13 residues.

Ten or more counts support this clonotype. The rearrangement links TRBV4-2 to TRBJ2-7, with D possibly being TRBD1 (6 bases). Trimming took off 2 bases at V and 5 bases at J, with 19 bases between the two ends. Germline lookup yields CDR1 LGHNA and CDR2 YNFKEQ. This CDR3 has 16 residues. The DNA of the CDR3 is TGTGCCAGCAGCCAAAGACCCCTGGACAGACTGGACGAGCAGTACTTC. It is translated as CASSQRPLDRLDEQYF.

This clonotype was detected a few times. The gene calls are TRBV5-6 and TRBJ2-1; D is ambiguous. V dropped 0 bases and J dropped 4 bases, with 11 bases sitting between them. The CDR3 has 15 residues. Germline assignment: CDR1 SGHDT and CDR2 YYEEEE. The CDR3 loop is CASSLVDRSYNEQFF. CDR3 sequence (DNA): TGTGCCAGCAGCTTGGTTGATAGATCTTACAATGAGCAGTTCTTC. Using reference TRBV5-6 and TRBJ2-1 for the parts outside the CDR3, the full variable domain is DAGVTQSPTHLIKTRGQQVTLRCSPKSGHDTVSWYQQALGQGPQFIFQYYEEEERQRGNFPDRFSGHQFPNYSSELNVNALLLGDSALYLCASSLVDRSYNEQFFGPGTRLTVL.

Regarding this clonotype: A read error is possible here, since a much larger clone lies one base away. The V gene is TRBV6-1, the J gene TRBJ2-7, with D unclear. CDR3 length: 13 residues. The V end was cut by 7 bases, the J end by 1 base, with 11 bases between. Germline CDR1 and CDR2: MNHNS and SASEGT. The CDR3 is CASTLTASYEQYF. The CDR3 coding sequence is TGTGCCAGCACTCTGACTGCTTCCTACGAGCAGTACTTC.

A note on this clonotype: This CDR3 is missing its conserved last phenylalanine or tryptophan, likely due to a read error. J is TRBJ2-7 and V is TRBV5-4, with a possible D match to TRBD2 (5 bases). The germline V and J ends were trimmed by 7 bases and 6 bases, with 14 bases remaining between them. Germline assignment: CDR1 SGHNT and CDR2 YYREEE (reference sequence). CDR3 size: 12 residues. Written as DNA, the CDR3 is TGTGCCAGCGGGAGCCTGGGGTCCGAGCAGTACTTA. The encoded protein is CASGSLGSEQYL.

Concerning this clonotype: A much larger clone sits a single nucleotide away, making a read error possible. The chain links TRBV6-1 to TRBJ2-7; D possibly uses TRBD1 or TRBD2 (5 bases each). In germline, CDR1 is MNHNS, CDR2 SASEGT. The CDR3 sequence is 13 residues long. CDR3 loop: CASSAPGFHAGDF. The CDR3 region has the DNA TGTGCCAGCAGTGCGCCAGGGTTTCACGCCGGGGACTTC.